This TCR beta chain is from a study of shared clonotypes between healthy human individuals. This table comes from immunoSEQ multiplex PCR, and its TCRdb copy is limited to in-frame clones, with some not included. The data hold 2 million to 3 million clones, with 93% observed a single time. The V gene lost 7 bases and the J gene lost 0 bases, with 12 bases spanning the gap. Germline lookup yields CDR1 SNHLY and CDR2 FYNNEI. This CDR3 has 14 amino acids. This clone was found a few times. This sequence was found in a man younger than 30 in good health. Some clones in this sample may be carry-over from other donors' samples. The chain couples TRBV2 to TRBJ1-1, with D unclear. Sequencing input: naive CD4+ T cells from PBMCs. Subset noted: CD45RA+ positively selected. Written as DNA, the CDR3 is TGTGCCAGCATCCCTAGAAAATTGAACACTGAAGCTTTCTTT. Protein sequence: CASIPRKLNTEAFF.